These 9 T cell receptor beta chains originate from one sample sequenced in a study of cytomegalovirus exposure and HLA in healthy donors. With 60 Vbeta and 13 Jbeta primers, the PCR was carried out. Sequencing was performed with immunoSEQ multiplex PCR; in TCRdb, only in-frame clones are kept and a portion is missing. The sample includes about 150,000 clones, about 68% of them seen just once. Sequences were obtained from PBMCs. All receptors come from a man between 18 and 29 years old in good health and CMV-seronegative.

Points on this clone: The junction does not match germline at one end; this may be a read error. The chain recombines TRBV7-6 with TRBJ1-3, with D perhaps matching TRBD1 (5 bases). The CDR3 is made up of 16 amino acids. The germline gives CDR1 SGHVS, CDR2 FNYEAQ. The CDR3 protein is CASSLVGADSRNTIYF. The CDR3 DNA reads as TGTGCCAGCAGCTTAGTTGGGGCAGACTCTAGAAACACCATATATTTT.

The CDR3 DNA is TGTGCCAGTAGTATAGAACAGGGCGACGAAAAACTGTTTTTT. This gives the protein CASSIEQGDEKLFF. The chain links TRBV19 to TRBJ1-4, with a weak D call TRBD1 (6 bases). V was clipped by 0 bases and J by 8 bases, with 10 bases between them. CDR3 length equals 14 residues. Germline CDR1 reads LNHDA; CDR2 reads SQIVND (reference sequence).

This clone occurred once. This chain connects TRBV7-6 to TRBJ2-7, with 10 bases aligning to TRBD1. The V gene's germline CDR1 is SGHVS and CDR2 FNYEAQ. J was trimmed by 2 bases and V by 2 bases; bases with no gene match: 6. The CDR3 has 16 residues. CDR3: CASSLYPGQGTYEQYF. Written as DNA, the CDR3 is TGTGCCAGCAGCTTATATCCGGGACAGGGGACCTACGAGCAGTACTTC.

The J gene is TRBJ1-5, the V gene TRBV4-3; weak D call: TRBD1 (5 bases). Germline V lookup: CDR1 LGHNA, CDR2 YSLEER. CDR3 length: 13 residues. The ends were cut back, 3 bases at V and 7 bases at J, with 10 bases in the middle. The CDR3 sequence: CASSHREGQPQHF. CDR3 DNA sequence: TGCGCCAGCAGCCACAGGGAGGGCCAGCCCCAGCATTTT.

This chain joins TRBV7-2 and TRBJ2-7; possible D gene TRBD1, 5 bases. Germline CDR1 and CDR2: SGHTA and FQGNSA. V lost 5 bases to trimming and J lost 9 bases, with 17 bases between them. This CDR3 spans 13 amino acids. The CDR3 loop is CASSPRSNQGQYF. The DNA for the CDR3 is TGTGCCAGCAGCCCCCGTTCCAACCAGGGGCAGTACTTC.

The chain has TRBV27 and TRBJ2-1, with unresolved D. V was pared by 2 bases and J by 1 base, with 18 bases between. This CDR3 has 18 residues. Germline assignment: CDR1 MNHEY and CDR2 SMNVEV (reference sequence). The CDR3, as DNA: TGTGCCAGCAGTTTAAGTTTGGCAACGTACCTGTCCTACAATGAGCAGTTCTTC. Amino acid sequence: CASSLSLATYLSYNEQFF.

A few counts support this clone. V gene TRBV10-3 combines with J gene TRBJ1-3; tentatively, D is TRBD1 (5 bases). Trimming pared 6 bases from V and 0 bases from J, leaving 12 bases between. This CDR3 comprises 15 residues. Germline-derived CDR1 and CDR2 are ENHRY and SYGVKD. The chain's CDR3 is CAISEGEFSGNTIYF. DNA for the CDR3: TGTGCCATCAGCGAAGGGGAATTCTCTGGAAACACCATATATTTT.

The chain couples TRBV19 to TRBJ1-2, with D hard to call. Germline CDR1 and CDR2: LNHDA and SQIVND (reference sequence). V was pared by 6 bases and J by 0 bases, with 14 bases between. The CDR3 runs 15 residues. The CDR3 loop reads CASSELTDPNYGYTF. In nucleotides, the CDR3 is TGTGCCAGTAGCGAATTAACAGATCCTAACTATGGCTACACCTTC.

This chain links TRBV27 with TRBJ2-7; 7 bases line up with TRBD2. J gave up 3 bases and V 8 bases, and 19 bases lay outside the gene matches. The CDR3 is 17 residues long. The germline gives CDR1 MNHEY, CDR2 SMNVEV (reference sequence). CDR3 nucleotides: TGTGCCAGCGGAAGGGGCGGGAGAAAATGGTCGGGCTACGAGCAGTACTTC. Translated: CASGRGGRKWSGYEQYF.